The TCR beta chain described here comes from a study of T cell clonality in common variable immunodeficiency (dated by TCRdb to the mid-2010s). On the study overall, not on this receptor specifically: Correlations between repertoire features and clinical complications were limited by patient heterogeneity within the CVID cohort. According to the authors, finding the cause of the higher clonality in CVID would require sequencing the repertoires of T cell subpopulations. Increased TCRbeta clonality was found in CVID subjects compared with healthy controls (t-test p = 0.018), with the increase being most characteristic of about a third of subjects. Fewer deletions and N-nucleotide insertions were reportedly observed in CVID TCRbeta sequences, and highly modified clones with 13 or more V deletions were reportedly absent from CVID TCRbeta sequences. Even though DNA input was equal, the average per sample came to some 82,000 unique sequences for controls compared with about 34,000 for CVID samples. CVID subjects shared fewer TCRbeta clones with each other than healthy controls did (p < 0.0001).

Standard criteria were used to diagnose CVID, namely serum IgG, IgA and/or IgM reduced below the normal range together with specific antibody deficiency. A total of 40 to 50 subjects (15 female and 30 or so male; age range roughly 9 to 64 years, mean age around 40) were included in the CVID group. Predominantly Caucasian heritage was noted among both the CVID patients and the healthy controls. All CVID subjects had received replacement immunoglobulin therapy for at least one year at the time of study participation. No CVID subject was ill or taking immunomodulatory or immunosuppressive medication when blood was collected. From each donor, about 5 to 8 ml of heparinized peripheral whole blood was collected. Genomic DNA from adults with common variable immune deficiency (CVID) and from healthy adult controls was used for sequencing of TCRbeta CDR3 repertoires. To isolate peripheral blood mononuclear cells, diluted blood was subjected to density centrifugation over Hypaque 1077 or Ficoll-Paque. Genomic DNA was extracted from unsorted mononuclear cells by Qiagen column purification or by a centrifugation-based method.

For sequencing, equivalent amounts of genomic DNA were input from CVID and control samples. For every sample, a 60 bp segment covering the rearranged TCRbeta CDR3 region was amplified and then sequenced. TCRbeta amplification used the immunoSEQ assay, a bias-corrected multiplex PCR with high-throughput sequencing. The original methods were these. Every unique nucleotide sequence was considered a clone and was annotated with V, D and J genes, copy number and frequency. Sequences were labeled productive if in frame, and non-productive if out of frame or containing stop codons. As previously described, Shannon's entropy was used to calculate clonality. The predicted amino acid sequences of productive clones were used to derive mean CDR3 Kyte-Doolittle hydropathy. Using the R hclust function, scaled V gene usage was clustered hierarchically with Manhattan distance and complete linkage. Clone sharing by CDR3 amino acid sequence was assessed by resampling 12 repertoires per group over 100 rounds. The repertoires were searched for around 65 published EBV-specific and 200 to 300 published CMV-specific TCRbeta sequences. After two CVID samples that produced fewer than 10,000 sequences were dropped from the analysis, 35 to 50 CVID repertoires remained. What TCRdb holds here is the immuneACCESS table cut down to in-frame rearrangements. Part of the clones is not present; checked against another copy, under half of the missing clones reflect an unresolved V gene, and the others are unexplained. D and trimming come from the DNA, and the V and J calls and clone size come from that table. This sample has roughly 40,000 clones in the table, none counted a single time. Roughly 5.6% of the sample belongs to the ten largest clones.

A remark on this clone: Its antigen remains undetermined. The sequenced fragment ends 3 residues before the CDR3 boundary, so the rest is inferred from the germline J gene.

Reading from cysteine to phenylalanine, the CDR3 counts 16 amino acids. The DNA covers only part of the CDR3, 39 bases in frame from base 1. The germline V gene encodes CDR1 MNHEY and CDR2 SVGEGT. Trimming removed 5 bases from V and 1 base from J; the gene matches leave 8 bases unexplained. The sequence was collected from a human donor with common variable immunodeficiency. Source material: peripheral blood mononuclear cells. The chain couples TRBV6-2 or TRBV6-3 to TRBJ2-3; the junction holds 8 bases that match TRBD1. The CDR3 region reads CASSQRRGPGTDTQYF. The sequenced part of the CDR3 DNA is TGTGCCAGCAGTCAACGCAGGGGGCCTGGCACAGATACG.